This entry lists 26 T cell receptor beta chains sequenced from one sample in a study of technical replicates of blood from a few donors. Profiling relied on immunoSEQ multiplex PCR, and the TCRdb table lists in-frame clones only, not all of them. This sample carries about 88,000 clones, around 94% of them seen once, and the ten largest clones take about 0.27%. The specimen sequenced was T cells isolated from PBMCs. All receptors come from a human donor in good health.

This chain uses TRBV19 with TRBJ2-5; possible D gene TRBD2, 5 bases. V lost 0 bases, J lost 3 bases, and 14 bases lay in between. This CDR3 has 16 amino acids. The germline V gene has CDR1 LNHDA and CDR2 SQIVND (reference sequence). The CDR3 region is CASSIEPGWREETQYF. CDR3 sequence (DNA): TGTGCCAGTAGTATAGAACCCGGGTGGCGGGAAGAGACCCAGTACTTC.

The chain's CDR3 is CASGPRDFQETQYF. As DNA, the CDR3 is TGTGCTAGTGGGCCACGGGACTTTCAAGAGACCCAGTACTTC. J is TRBJ2-5 and V is TRBV12-5, with D perhaps TRBD2 (6 bases). V was trimmed by 6 bases and J by 2 bases, leaving 13 bases between them. CDR1 LGHNT and CDR2 FRNRAP come from the germline V gene. This CDR3 has 14 residues.

V gene TRBV19 combines with J gene TRBJ2-1, with 9 bases aligning to TRBD1. Germline assignment: CDR1 LNHDA and CDR2 SQIVND (reference sequence). The CDR3 sequence is 17 residues long. With 4 bases clipped from V and 7 bases from J, the junction kept 14 bases outside the gene matches. CDR3 DNA: TGTGCCAGTAGTACTCGCACCGGGACAGGGCTTTTGAATGAGCAGTTCTTC. Its translation is CASSTRTGTGLLNEQFF.

The rearrangement uses TRBV5-1 and TRBJ2-1; 10 bases map to TRBD2. With V trimmed by 5 bases and J by 5 bases, 1 base remained unmatched. This CDR3 has 13 residues. CDR1 and CDR2 (germline): SGHRS, YFSETQ. The DNA of the CDR3 is TGCGCCAGCAGACTAGCGGGGAACAATGAGCAGTTCTTC. Protein: CASRLAGNNEQFF.

This rearrangement joins TRBV18 to TRBJ2-7, with D possibly TRBD2 on 5 matching bases. Per the germline V gene, CDR1 is KGHSH and CDR2 is LQKENI. The V end lost 5 bases, the J end lost 3 bases, and 17 bases lay between the germline ends. The CDR3 is 15 residues long. CDR3 sequence reads: CASSVNFRDIYEQYF. In DNA form, the CDR3 reads TGTGCCAGCTCAGTAAACTTCCGGGATATCTACGAGCAGTACTTC.

V gene TRBV28 combines with J gene TRBJ2-5; 7 bases agree with TRBD1. The CDR3 sequence is 16 residues long. CDR1 is MDHEN, CDR2 SYDVKM, per germline. V was pared by 3 bases and J by 3 bases, with 10 bases of the junction left unmatched. DNA of the CDR3: TGTGCCAGCAGTTTCCCCGGGACAGCCTCAAAAGAGACCCAGTACTTC. This sequence encodes CASSFPGTASKETQYF.

This sequence joins TRBV2 and TRBJ1-5; D is perhaps TRBD1 (6 bases). V was trimmed by 5 bases and J by 1 base, leaving 15 bases between them. The V gene's germline CDR1 is SNHLY and CDR2 FYNNEI. The CDR3 loop spans 16 amino acids. CDR3 region: CASSNHRDRSNQPQHF. The CDR3 bases are TGTGCCAGCAGTAACCACAGGGATCGGAGCAATCAGCCCCAGCATTTT.

The chain carries TRBV27 and TRBJ1-2; D perhaps matches TRBD1 (6 bases). Trimming removed 6 bases from V and 5 bases from J, with 19 bases in between. This CDR3 region has 15 residues. CDR1 is MNHEY and CDR2 is SMNVEV in the germline V gene (reference sequence). In DNA, the CDR3 is TGTGCCAGCAGCTCGGGACAAAATTTATTGTATGGCTACACCTTC. It encodes CASSSGQNLLYGYTF.

The V call is TRBV5-1, the J call TRBJ1-1, with 8 bases lining up with TRBD1. This CDR3 has 14 amino acids. Germline CDR1 SGHRS, CDR2 YFSETQ. Trimming took 5 bases from V and 5 from J; bases not matched to a gene: 8. The CDR3 bases are TGCGCCAGCAGTTCATGGACAGGGATGACTGAAGCTTTCTTT. It codes for CASSSWTGMTEAFF.

V gene TRBV13 combines with J gene TRBJ1-1; D unresolved. The CDR3 has 13 residues. Germline V gene data show CDR1 as PRHDT and CDR2 as FYEKMQ (reference sequence). V dropped 3 bases and J dropped 4 bases, with 9 bases sitting between them. The CDR3 loop is CASSLGETTEAFF. CDR3 coding DNA: TGTGCCAGCAGCTTGGGAGAGACCACTGAAGCTTTCTTT.

The V and J genes are TRBV19 and TRBJ1-2, with a weak D call TRBD1 (5 bases). This CDR3 spans 14 amino acids. Germline CDR1 is LNHDA and CDR2 is SQIVND (reference sequence). V was clipped by 5 bases and J by 7 bases, with 17 bases between them. The CDR3 loop is CASSPRRQGGGYTF. CDR3 DNA sequence: TGTGCCAGTAGTCCCCGGCGGCAGGGAGGTGGCTACACCTTC. The full variable domain, completed using reference TRBV19 and TRBJ1-2, is DGGITQSPKYLFRKEGQNVTLSCEQNLNHDAMYWYRQDPGQGLRLIYYSQIVNDFQKGDIAEGYSVSREKKESFPLTVTSAQKNPTAFYLCASSPRRQGGGYTFGSGTRLTVV.

J is TRBJ1-3 and V is TRBV5-6; 7 bases fit TRBD1. The germline V gene encodes CDR1 SGHDT and CDR2 YYEEEE. The CDR3 has 18 amino acids. V was clipped by 2 bases and J by 0 bases; unmatched bases: 11. The DNA of the CDR3 is TGTGCCAGCAGCTTATACGGGACAGTATTCAGCTCTGGAAACACCATATATTTT. Its translation: CASSLYGTVFSSGNTIYF.

The rearrangement links TRBV5-1 to TRBJ1-1; TRBD1 might be the D (5 bases). The CDR3 runs 16 residues. Germline CDR1 and CDR2: SGHRS and YFSETQ. V was trimmed by 4 bases and J by 2 bases, leaving 18 bases between them. The CDR3: CASSPPRRQINTEAFF. Here the CDR3 DNA reads TGCGCCAGCAGCCCCCCGAGAAGACAGATAAACACTGAAGCTTTCTTT.

This clone was recorded only once. The chain couples TRBV5-1 to TRBJ1-2; 8 bases agree with TRBD1. The CDR3 runs to 16 residues. Germline CDR1 SGHRS, CDR2 YFSETQ. V lost 0 bases to trimming and J lost 0 bases; unmatched junction nucleotides: 4. CDR3 region: CASSLVQGGANYGYTF. The CDR3 DNA sequence: TGCGCCAGCAGCTTGGTACAGGGGGGCGCTAACTATGGCTACACCTTC. The full variable domain, in which reference TRBV5-1 and TRBJ1-2 provide the parts outside the CDR3, is KAGVTQTPRYLIKTRGQQVTLSCSPISGHRSVSWYQQTPGQGLQFLFEYFSETQRNKGNFPGRFSGRQFSNSRSEMNVSTLELGDSALYLCASSLVQGGANYGYTFGSGTRLTVV.

This rearrangement joins TRBV29-1 to TRBJ2-3; 11 positions match TRBD2. Germline V CDR1 and CDR2: SQVTM, ANQGSEA. The V and J ends lost 7 bases and 2 bases, in that order; junction bases with no gene match: 8. This CDR3 comprises 15 residues. The CDR3 reads CSGMTSGAITDTQYF. The CDR3, as DNA: TGCAGCGGTATGACTAGCGGGGCGATCACAGATACGCAGTATTTT.

The gene calls are TRBV19 and TRBJ1-1, with D maybe TRBD1 (5 bases). The length of the CDR3 is 13 residues. Trimming removed 5 bases from V and 2 bases from J, with 9 bases in between. Germline lookup yields CDR1 LNHDA and CDR2 SQIVND (reference sequence). The CDR3 sequence: CASSPGGNTEAFF. In DNA, the CDR3 is TGTGCCAGTAGTCCGGGGGGTAACACTGAAGCTTTCTTT.

This clone was counted a single time. This chain connects TRBV19 to TRBJ2-2; TRBD1 aligns across 8 bases. V lost 0 bases and J lost 7; bases outside the gene matches: 13. The germline V gene has CDR1 LNHDA and CDR2 SQIVND (reference sequence). This CDR3 is built from 18 residues. The CDR3 reads CASSIEGEHRGFVGELFF. The DNA for the CDR3 is TGTGCCAGTAGTATAGAGGGTGAGCACAGGGGGTTCGTCGGGGAGCTGTTTTTT.

A single count supports this clone. The rearrangement uses TRBV29-1 and TRBJ2-7; TRBD1 agrees at 9 bases. This CDR3 has 14 residues. Looked up from germline, CDR1 is SQVTM and CDR2 is ANQGSEA. The V gene end was trimmed by 4 bases and the J gene end by 5 bases; junction bases not matched to a gene: 9. In DNA, the CDR3 is TGCAGCGTTGTTTCCGGGACAGGGTTCGACGAGCAGTACTTC. Translated, it gives CSVVSGTGFDEQYF.

The rearrangement links TRBV28 to TRBJ2-1, with 13 positions matching TRBD2. This CDR3 region has 14 residues. CDR1 and CDR2 from the germline V gene are MDHEN and SYDVKM. The J segment lost 13 bases and the V segment lost 3 bases, leaving 6 bases of the junction unmatched. CDR3 in amino acids: CASSLGTSGTEQFF. In DNA form, the CDR3 reads TGTGCCAGCAGTTTGGGGACTAGCGGGACAGAACAGTTCTTC.

The rearrangement joins TRBV5-1 to TRBJ1-1; possibly TRBD1 for D (5 bases). There are 16 residues in the CDR3. V dropped 4 bases and J dropped 5 bases, with 21 bases sitting between them. Germline V gene data show CDR1 as SGHRS and CDR2 as YFSETQ. CDR3 nucleotides: TGCGCCAGCAGCCATCTCCAGGGACTGACGGGGACTGAAGCTTTCTTT. It encodes CASSHLQGLTGTEAFF.

The chain uses TRBV7-8 and TRBJ1-2; possible D gene TRBD1, 6 bases. The germline V gene has CDR1 SGHVS and CDR2 FQNEAQ. Trimming shortened V by 5 bases and J by 8 bases, and 18 bases separated the two germline ends. This CDR3 is 14 amino acids long. The CDR3 DNA reads as TGTGCCAGCAGCACCTCCGCGGGGGCGGCCGGCTACACCTTC. It yields the protein CASSTSAGAAGYTF.

This clone was counted a few times. The chain links TRBV13 to TRBJ1-2; 9 bases agree with TRBD1. The CDR3 runs 15 residues. After removal of 6 bases from V and 2 bases from J, the junction contained 7 bases not matched to a gene. Looked up from germline, CDR1 is PRHDT and CDR2 is FYEKMQ (reference sequence). The CDR3 nucleotides read TGTGCCAGCAGTAGTACCGGGACAGGGAACTATGGCTACACCTTC. As protein: CASSSTGTGNYGYTF.

J is TRBJ1-1 and V is TRBV5-8; 7 bases are a match to TRBD1. The V gene's germline CDR1 is SGHTS and CDR2 YDEGEE. The CDR3 runs to 13 residues. With V trimmed by 2 bases and J by 14 bases, 12 bases remained unmatched. In DNA form, the CDR3 reads TGTGCCAGCAGCTTCGGGGACAGAGTTCCCACCTTCTTT. Its protein product is CASSFGDRVPTFF. Based on the CDR3 plus reference TRBV5-8 and TRBJ1-1, the full variable domain is EAGVTQSPTHLIKTRGQQATLRCSPISGHTSVYWYQQALGLGLQFLLWYDEGEERNRGNFPPRFSGRQFPNYSSELNVNALELEDSALYLCASSFGDRVPTFFGQGTRLTVV.

CDR3 nucleotide sequence: TGTGCCAGCAGTGGATCCGGAGGTACAGGGTTCAACGGCTACACCTTC. Protein sequence: CASSGSGGTGFNGYTF. V usage is TRBV25-1 and J usage is TRBJ1-2; a weak D match, TRBD1 (6 bases). The V gene lost 4 bases and the J gene lost 8 bases, with 23 bases spanning the gap. The CDR3 contains 16 residues. Germline V CDR1 and CDR2: MGHDK, SYGVNS.

The rearrangement joins TRBV6-6 to TRBJ2-1, with D perhaps TRBD2 (5 bases). V was clipped by 8 bases and J by 8 bases, with 13 bases between them. Germline lookup yields CDR1 MNHNY and CDR2 SVGAGI (reference sequence). The CDR3 runs to 12 residues. The CDR3 bases are TGTGCCAGCGGAGGTGCAGCCCATGAGCAGTTCTTC. It translates to CASGGAAHEQFF.

The chain carries TRBV7-2 and TRBJ1-1; weak D call: TRBD1 (6 bases). Germline values: CDR1 SGHTA, CDR2 FQGNSA. Trimming pared 5 bases from V and 4 bases from J, leaving 14 bases between. The CDR3 extends over 14 amino acids. The CDR3 spells CASSLRQALTEAFF. In nucleotides, the CDR3 is TGTGCCAGCAGCCTAAGACAGGCCCTCACTGAAGCTTTCTTT.